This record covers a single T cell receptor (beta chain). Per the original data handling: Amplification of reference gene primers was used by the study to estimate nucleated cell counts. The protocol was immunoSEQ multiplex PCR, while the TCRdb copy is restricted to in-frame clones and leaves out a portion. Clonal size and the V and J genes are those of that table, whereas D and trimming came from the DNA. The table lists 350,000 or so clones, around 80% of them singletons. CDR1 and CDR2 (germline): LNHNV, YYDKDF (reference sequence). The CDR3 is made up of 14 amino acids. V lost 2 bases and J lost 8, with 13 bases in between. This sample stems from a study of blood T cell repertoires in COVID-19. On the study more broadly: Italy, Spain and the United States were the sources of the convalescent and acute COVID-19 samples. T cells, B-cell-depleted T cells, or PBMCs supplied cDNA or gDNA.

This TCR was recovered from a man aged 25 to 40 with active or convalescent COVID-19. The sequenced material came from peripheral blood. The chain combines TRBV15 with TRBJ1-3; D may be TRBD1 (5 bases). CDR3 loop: CATSRLTLGDTIYF. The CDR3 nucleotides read TGTGCCACCAGCAGACTAACGTTAGGGGACACCATATATTTT.